This T cell receptor (beta chain) was identified during a study of blood T cells in healthy people across ages. On this clonotype: Its antigen is currently unknown.

Through a sample-barcoded 5' primer and a J-beta primer mix, a second PCR was run for roughly 6 to 12 cycles. TCRdb passed the 5' RACE reads through MiXCR, listing each CDR3 protein once. The sample shows nearly 1 million distinct CDR3 sequences, just over 50% of them seen only once. Overall study findings and caveats: PBMCs were not sorted, which prevented a conclusive comparison of naive versus antigen-experienced cells. Aged donors had fewer naive CD4+ cells and lower diversity than long-lived donors.

V lost 7 bases, J lost 3 bases, and 13 bases lay in between. The CDR3 contains 14 residues. This clonotype originated in a woman aged 60-70 years in good health. Sequenced sample: blood. The V call is TRBV12-3 or TRBV12-4, the J call TRBJ1-5; D is unclear. CDR3 DNA: TGTGCCAGCAATGAAGGCAGTAACAATCAGCCCCAGCATTTT. Translated, it gives CASNEGSNNQPQHF.